The rows below give T cell receptor beta chains drawn from one sample of a study of blood T cell repertoires in COVID-19. Repertoires were generated with immunoSEQ multiplex PCR, while TCRdb's copy carries only in-frame clones and drops some. The sample has 250,000 to 300,000 clones; 83% are singletons. Sequencing input: peripheral blood. The receptors stem from a man in his 60s who had recovered from COVID-19. CDR3s include the opening cysteine and the closing phenylalanine or tryptophan. The D gene is left open where the match is weak. Only some rows state a clone size, as once, few, many or a class for expanded clones.

- | TRBJ1-2 | - | TRBV7-8 | CASSRAAAGYGYTF | TGTGCCAGCAGCCGAGCCGCGGCGGGCTATGGCTACACCTTC
once | TRBJ1-2 | - | TRBV20-1 | CSASLGGYGYTF | TGCAGTGCTAGTCTCGGCGGCTATGGCTACACCTTC
- | TRBJ2-1 | - | TRBV7-6 | CASSKETASSYNEQFF | TGTGCCAGCAGTAAAGAGACAGCCAGCTCCTACAATGAGCAGTTCTTC
- | TRBJ2-7 | TRBD1 | TRBV7-9 | CASSPGTGGVSYEQYF | TGTGCCAGCAGCCCAGGGACAGGGGGCGTCTCCTACGAGCAGTACTTC
- | TRBJ2-7 | TRBD1 | TRBV5-6 | CASSSPGQGSYEQYF | TGTGCCAGCAGCTCTCCGGGACAGGGCTCCTACGAGCAGTACTTC
- | TRBJ2-1 | - | TRBV18 | CASSPHRDSYNEQFF | TGTGCCAGCTCGCCCCACAGGGATTCCTACAATGAGCAGTTCTTC
- | TRBJ2-2 | TRBD1 | TRBV2 | CASMKDRERAGELFF | TGTGCCAGCATGAAGGACAGGGAGCGGGCCGGGGAGCTGTTTTTT
- | TRBJ1-2 | - | TRBV5-6 | CASSSRYGYTF | TGTGCCAGCAGCTCCCGGTATGGCTACACCTTC
- | TRBJ1-1 | - | TRBV18 | CASSPVGGVYTEAFF | TGTGCCAGCTCACCCGTTGGGGGGGTTTACACTGAAGCTTTCTTT
- | TRBJ2-3 | - | TRBV4-1 | CASSLAPGGTDTQYF | TGCGCCAGCAGTCTAGCCCCAGGTGGCACAGATACGCAGTATTTT
- | TRBJ2-3 | - | TRBV3-1/TRBV3-2 | CASSQGRRSTDTQYF | TGTGCCAGCAGCCAAGGTCGCAGAAGCACAGATACGCAGTATTTT
- | TRBJ2-7 | - | TRBV6-2/TRBV6-3 | CASSYPRGYYEQYF | TGTGCCAGCAGTTACCCTAGGGGGTACTACGAGCAGTACTTC
- | TRBJ2-7 | - | TRBV7-2 | CASPRGYRPYEQYF | TGTGCCAGTCCGCGGGGTTACCGTCCCTACGAGCAGTACTTC
- | TRBJ1-5 | - | TRBV29-1 | CSVGSGGNQPQHF | TGCAGCGTTGGATCGGGGGGAAATCAGCCCCAGCATTTT
- | TRBJ2-1 | TRBD2 | TRBV18 | CASSLTASGRLPYNEQFF | TGTGCCAGCTCACTCACCGCTAGCGGGAGGCTCCCCTACAATGAGCAGTTCTTC
- | TRBJ2-7 | - | TRBV5-1 | CASSYARQERSYEQYF | TGCGCCAGCAGCTACGCCAGACAGGAGAGATCCTACGAGCAGTACTTC
- | TRBJ1-4 | - | TRBV29-1 | CSATGGTPRIEKLFF | TGCAGCGCAACCGGGGGGACACCAAGGATTGAAAAACTGTTTTTT
few | TRBJ2-7 | TRBD1 | TRBV5-1 | CASSLGTGYYEQYF | TGCGCCAGCAGCTTAGGGACAGGGTACTACGAGCAGTACTTC
- | TRBJ1-5 | TRBD1 | TRBV6-1 | CASSEGTGGNQPQHF | TGTGCCAGCAGTGAGGGGACAGGGGGCAATCAGCCCCAGCATTTT
- | TRBJ1-1 | TRBD1 | TRBV5-1 | CASSPGTGQNTEAFF | TGCGCCAGCAGCCCTGGGACAGGGCAGAACACTGAAGCTTTCTTT
- | TRBJ2-7 | - | TRBV5-5 | CASSNRDSYEQYF | TGTGCCAGCAGCAACAGGGACTCCTACGAGCAGTACTTC
once | TRBJ1-1 | TRBD1 | TRBV30 | CAWSLRDRGTRETEAFF | TGTGCCTGGAGCTTACGGGACAGGGGGACAAGAGAGACTGAAGCTTTCTTT
- | TRBJ2-1 | - | TRBV7-2 | CASSSRLGSYNEQFF | TGTGCCAGCAGCTCCCGGCTAGGCTCCTACAATGAGCAGTTCTTC
- | TRBJ1-2 | TRBD1 | TRBV7-3 | CASSGWTGGNYGYTF | TGTGCCAGCAGCGGATGGACAGGGGGCAACTATGGCTACACCTTC
- | TRBJ2-7 | TRBD2 | TRBV5-4 | CASSSTSGSYEQYF | TGTGCCAGCAGCTCGACTAGCGGGAGTTACGAGCAGTACTTC
- | TRBJ2-1 | TRBD2 | TRBV5-1 | CASSLEPGLAGDDEQFF | TGCGCCAGCAGCTTGGAACCGGGACTAGCGGGAGATGATGAGCAGTTCTTC
once | TRBJ2-7 | - | TRBV19 | CASSIGRGAEQYF | TGTGCCAGTAGTATAGGCAGGGGGGCCGAGCAGTACTTC
- | TRBJ2-7 | - | TRBV7-8 | CASSPLGGLGEQYF | TGTGCCAGCAGCCCACTCGGGGGTTTGGGCGAGCAGTACTTC
- | TRBJ1-3 | - | TRBV7-9 | CASSLAAGLISGNTIYF | TGTGCCAGCAGCCTCGCCGCAGGGCTGATCTCTGGAAACACCATATATTTT
- | TRBJ1-3 | TRBD1 | TRBV7-8 | CASSTGQGISGNTIYF | TGTGCCAGCAGCACTGGACAGGGGATATCTGGAAACACCATATATTTT
- | TRBJ2-7 | - | TRBV7-9 | CASSPEGLGNSYEQYF | TGTGCCAGCAGCCCGGAGGGGTTGGGGAACTCCTACGAGCAGTACTTC
- | TRBJ1-6 | - | TRBV18 | CASSPDSNSPLHF | TGTGCCAGCTCACCGGACAGTAATTCACCCCTCCACTTT
- | TRBJ2-7 | - | TRBV5-8 | CASSDESGQRPYEQYF | TGTGCCAGCAGCGACGAAAGTGGACAGAGACCCTACGAGCAGTACTTC
- | TRBJ1-6 | - | TRBV25-1 | CASKLPNSPLHF | TGTGCCAGCAAACTACCGAACTCACCCCTCCACTTT
- | TRBJ2-3 | - | TRBV28 | CASSLAGTLTDTQYF | TGTGCCAGCAGTTTAGCCGGGACTTTAACAGATACGCAGTATTTT
- | TRBJ1-1 | - | TRBV19 | CASSRDFMNTEAFF | TGTGCCAGTAGTCGAGACTTTATGAACACTGAAGCTTTCTTT
- | TRBJ2-7 | - | TRBV1 | CTSSPGLADAYEQYF | TGCACCAGCAGCCCGGGACTAGCGGACGCCTACGAGCAGTACTTC
- | TRBJ2-6 | TRBD1 | TRBV5-1 | CASSSQPRTGVASGANVLTF | TGCGCCAGCAGCTCGCAGCCCCGGACAGGGGTTGCCTCTGGGGCCAACGTCCTGACTTTC
- | TRBJ2-5 | - | TRBV12-1 | CASSPGQGLETQYF | TGTGCCAGCAGCCCGGGACAGGGATTAGAGACCCAGTACTTC
- | TRBJ2-3 | - | TRBV24-1 | CATSDLDCRAFTDTQYF | TGTGCCACCAGTGATTTGGACTGTCGAGCTTTCACAGATACGCAGTATTTT
few | TRBJ1-2 | - | TRBV6-1 | CASSEDRRYGYTF | TGTGCCAGCAGTGAAGACAGGCGCTATGGCTACACCTTC
- | TRBJ2-1 | - | TRBV5-1 | CASSAGKPTDEQFF | TGCGCCAGCAGTGCCGGGAAACCCACCGATGAGCAGTTCTTC
once | TRBJ1-2 | - | TRBV3-1/TRBV3-2 | CASSPLRGGGSYTF | TGTGCCAGCAGCCCCCTGCGGGGGGGAGGGAGCTACACCTTC
once | TRBJ2-5 | - | TRBV28 | CASSTPGTLDPETQYF | TGTGCCAGCAGTACCCCCGGGACTCTGGACCCAGAGACCCAGTACTTC
- | TRBJ1-2 | TRBD1 | TRBV6-1 | CASSETGGNLGYTF | TGTGCCAGCAGTGAGACAGGGGGAAACCTTGGCTACACCTTC
- | TRBJ2-5 | TRBD2 | TRBV5-4 | CASSPTPSGGQQTQYF | TGTGCCAGCAGCCCCACCCCTTCGGGAGGGCAACAGACCCAGTACTTC
- | TRBJ1-3 | - | TRBV9 | CASSAGRGSGNTIYF | TGTGCCAGCAGCGCAGGGCGAGGCTCTGGAAACACCATATATTTT
- | TRBJ1-2 | - | TRBV7-9 | CASSKGTTPNYGYTF | TGTGCCAGCAGCAAAGGGACAACACCTAACTATGGCTACACCTTC
- | TRBJ2-7 | - | TRBV20-1 | CSASSLGYEQYF | TGCAGTGCTAGTTCTCTCGGCTACGAGCAGTACTTC
- | TRBJ2-1 | - | TRBV2 | CASSERAASRGYNEQFF | TGTGCCAGCAGTGAAAGGGCGGCCTCACGGGGGTACAATGAGCAGTTCTTC
- | TRBJ2-1 | TRBD1 | TRBV3-1/TRBV3-2 | CASSQGGTGGQNEQFF | TGTGCCAGCAGCCAAGGAGGGACAGGGGGTCAGAATGAGCAGTTCTTC
- | TRBJ2-3 | TRBD2 | TRBV30 | CAWSWSGGGDTQYF | TGTGCCTGGAGTTGGTCGGGAGGAGGAGATACGCAGTATTTT
- | TRBJ1-4 | - | TRBV11-2 | CASSLGRGEKLFF | TGTGCCAGCAGCTTAGGCCGGGGTGAAAAACTGTTTTTT
- | TRBJ1-3 | - | TRBV11-2 | CASSSQRNTIYF | TGTGCCAGCAGCTCCCAGAGAAACACCATATATTTT
few | TRBJ1-6 | - | TRBV7-2 | CASSLAGQGRSPLHF | TGTGCCAGCAGCTTAGCGGGGCAGGGTAGGTCACCCCTCCACTTT
- | TRBJ1-2 | - | TRBV4-2 | CASSQDHQGDYGYTF | TGTGCCAGCAGCCAAGATCATCAGGGTGACTATGGCTACACCTTC
- | TRBJ2-1 | - | TRBV11-2 | CASSPPSQGIREQFF | TGTGCCAGCAGCCCTCCGTCCCAGGGGATTAGGGAGCAGTTCTTC
- | TRBJ2-2 | - | TRBV14 | CASSPLNTGELFF | TGTGCCAGCAGCCCACTGAACACCGGGGAGCTGTTTTTT
- | TRBJ1-5 | TRBD1 | TRBV6-5 | CASTKRDSTYQPQHF | TGTGCCAGCACCAAACGGGACAGCACCTATCAGCCCCAGCATTTT